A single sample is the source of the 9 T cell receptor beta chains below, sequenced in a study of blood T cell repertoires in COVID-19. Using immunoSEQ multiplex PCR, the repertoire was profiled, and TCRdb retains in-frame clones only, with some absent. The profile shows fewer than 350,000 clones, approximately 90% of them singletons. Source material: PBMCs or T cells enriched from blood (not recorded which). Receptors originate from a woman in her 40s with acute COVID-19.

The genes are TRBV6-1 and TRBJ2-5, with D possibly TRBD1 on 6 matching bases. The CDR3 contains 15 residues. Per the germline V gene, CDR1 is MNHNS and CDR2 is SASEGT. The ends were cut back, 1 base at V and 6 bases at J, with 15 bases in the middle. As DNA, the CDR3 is TGTGCCAGCAGTGAAGTTTCTAGAGGGACACAGACCCAGTACTTC. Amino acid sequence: CASSEVSRGTQTQYF.

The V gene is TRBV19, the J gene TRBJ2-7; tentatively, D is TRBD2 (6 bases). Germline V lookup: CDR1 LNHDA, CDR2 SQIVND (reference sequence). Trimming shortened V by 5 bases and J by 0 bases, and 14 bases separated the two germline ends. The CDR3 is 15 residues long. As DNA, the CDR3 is TGTGCCAGTAGTTCTCGGGGTAGCGGCTCCTACGAGCAGTACTTC. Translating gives CASSSRGSGSYEQYF.

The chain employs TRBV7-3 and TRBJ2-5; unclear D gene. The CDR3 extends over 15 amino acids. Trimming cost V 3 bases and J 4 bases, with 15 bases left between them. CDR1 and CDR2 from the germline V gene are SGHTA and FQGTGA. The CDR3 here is CASSLGSGLGETQYF. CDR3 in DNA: TGTGCCAGCAGCTTGGGTTCGGGTCTTGGAGAGACCCAGTACTTC.

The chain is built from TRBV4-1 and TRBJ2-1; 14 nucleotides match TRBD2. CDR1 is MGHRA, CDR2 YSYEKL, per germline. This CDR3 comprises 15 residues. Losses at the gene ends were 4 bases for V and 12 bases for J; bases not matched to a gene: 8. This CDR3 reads CASSRGLAGGFGQFF. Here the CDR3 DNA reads TGCGCCAGCAGCCGAGGACTAGCGGGAGGTTTTGGGCAGTTCTTC.

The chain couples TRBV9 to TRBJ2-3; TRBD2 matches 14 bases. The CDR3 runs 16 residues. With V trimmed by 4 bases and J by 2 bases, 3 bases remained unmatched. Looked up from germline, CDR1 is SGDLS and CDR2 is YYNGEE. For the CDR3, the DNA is TGTGCCAGCAGCCCGACTAGCGGGGGGGACACAGATACGCAGTATTTT. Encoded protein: CASSPTSGGDTDTQYF.

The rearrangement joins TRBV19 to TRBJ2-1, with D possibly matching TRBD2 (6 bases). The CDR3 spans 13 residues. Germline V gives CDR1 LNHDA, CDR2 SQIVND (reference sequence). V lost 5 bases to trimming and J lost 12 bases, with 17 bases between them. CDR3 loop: CASSSTLMGGQFF. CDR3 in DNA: TGTGCCAGTAGTTCAACGTTGATGGGAGGGCAGTTCTTC. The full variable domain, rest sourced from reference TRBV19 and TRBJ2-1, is DGGITQSPKYLFRKEGQNVTLSCEQNLNHDAMYWYRQDPGQGLRLIYYSQIVNDFQKGDIAEGYSVSREKKESFPLTVTSAQKNPTAFYLCASSSTLMGGQFFGPGTRLTVL.

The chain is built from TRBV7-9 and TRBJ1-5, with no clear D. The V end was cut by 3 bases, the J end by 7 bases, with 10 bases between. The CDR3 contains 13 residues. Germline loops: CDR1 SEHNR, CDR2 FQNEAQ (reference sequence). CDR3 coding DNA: TGTGCCAGCAGCTTTGAGGGTTGGCAGCCCCAGCATTTT. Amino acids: CASSFEGWQPQHF.

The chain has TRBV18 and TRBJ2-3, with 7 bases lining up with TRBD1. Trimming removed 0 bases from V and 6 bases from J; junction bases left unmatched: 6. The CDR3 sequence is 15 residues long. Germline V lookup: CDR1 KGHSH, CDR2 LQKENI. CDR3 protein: CASSPPADRWDTQYF. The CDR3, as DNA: TGTGCCAGCTCACCACCCGCGGACAGGTGGGATACGCAGTATTTT.

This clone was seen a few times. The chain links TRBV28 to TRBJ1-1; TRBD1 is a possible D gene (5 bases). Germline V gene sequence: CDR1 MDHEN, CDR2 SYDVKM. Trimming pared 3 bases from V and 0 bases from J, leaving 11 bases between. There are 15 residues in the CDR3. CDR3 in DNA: TGTGCCAGCAGTTTTCGGGGGAATTTGAACACTGAAGCTTTCTTT. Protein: CASSFRGNLNTEAFF.